This TCR beta chain was identified during a study of regulatory T cells in long-lasting Graves disease (dated by TCRdb to about 2021). About the investigation overall: To count as having persistent Graves' disease, a patient had to have received antithyroid drug treatment for over 5 years with TSH receptor autoantibodies remaining persistently positive. Persistent Graves' disease patients were compared with newly diagnosed Graves' disease patients by peripheral blood TCR sequencing and RNA sequencing. The study was conducted in China and was registered as a clinical trial. A total of roughly 35 samples were covered by TCR sequencing, comprising around 13 persistent and roughly 20 newly diagnosed Graves' disease patients. In the clinical cohort, patients with persistent Graves' disease had used antithyroid drugs for an average of around ten years. The full study reports these points: The authors acknowledged the small sample size as a limitation that may reduce accuracy. A larger number of public clonotypes was shared among persistent patients (about 2,700) than among newly diagnosed patients (approximately 930). Because the primary lesion, thyroid tissue, could not be accessed, the study looked at peripheral blood alone. Only the TCR beta chain was sequenced and analyzed. Compared with newly diagnosed patients, persistent Graves' disease patients had lower TCR Shannon entropy and fewer highly expanded clones, which suggests clonal expansion.

Library preparation used multiplex PCR. The reads were generated on an Illumina HiSeq 4000. iRepertoire HTBI primers and Arm-PCR amplification of CDR3 regions were used to construct TCR beta libraries. PCR products were gel purified before sequencing. Regarding the original processing steps: A total of some 65 TRBV and some 13 TRBJ segments were identified across samples and were used for gene usage analysis of CDR3 amino acid clonotypes. Filtered high-quality paired reads were merged into contigs using COPE and FqMerger. Contigs were aligned with BLAST to IMGT TRBV, TRBD and TRBJ reference genes, and CDR3 was defined per IMGT. Any clonotype with a frequency above 0.1% was classified as a highly expanded clone. Shannon entropy served as the measure of repertoire diversity, while the Gini coefficient captured V-J evenness. Clonotypes shared by more than one individual were considered public. TCRdb reprocessed the public reads (quality trimming at Q25 with fastp, clone calling with MiXCR) and kept in-frame beta chains. Rows are combined by CDR3 protein, so each entry shows the most common genes and DNA. The V and J calls were determined by TCRdb, not by the authors. The sample table holds hundreds of thousands of distinct CDR3 sequences, of which around 20% were seen once. 29% of the sample belongs to the ten largest clones.

Turning to this clonotype: Its antigen is currently not known. Base-call qualities are not available, and no considerably larger clone is one nucleotide away.

The intended sense of this specimen's time point label: persistent/refractory GD, antithyroid drugs over 5 years with positive TRAb. For both TCR sequencing and RNA sequencing, RNA was extracted from PBMCs in TRIzol. Graves' disease was diagnosed according to American Thyroid Association guidelines. The patients came from an endocrinology department in Xi'an, China. From each patient, around 9 milliliters of peripheral blood was collected into an EDTA anticoagulant tube. PBMCs were isolated by Ficoll Paque Plus density gradient separation without further T cell sorting. RNA quality was checked with an Agilent 2100 Bioanalyzer and agarose gel, and concentration with a NanoDrop 2000. The receptor was derived from a female donor with Graves disease. The sequenced sample was peripheral blood mononuclear cells (PBMCs), obtained when the disease was refractory, from a patient treated with antithyroid drugs.

The CDR3 here reads CASSVGSGVYNEQFF. The sequence in DNA is TGTGCCAGCAGCGTAGGTAGCGGGGTTTACAATGAGCAGTTCTTC. The chain uses TRBV9 and TRBJ2-1; TRBD2 fits 8 bases in the junction. The CDR3 runs 15 residues from the cysteine to the phenylalanine. CDR3 DNA is the only sequence kept; it has 45 bases, read in frame from the first base. Ends trimmed: V by 0 bases, J by 4 bases; bases unmatched to a gene: 3. CDR1 and CDR2, per the germline V gene, are SGDLS and YYNGEE.